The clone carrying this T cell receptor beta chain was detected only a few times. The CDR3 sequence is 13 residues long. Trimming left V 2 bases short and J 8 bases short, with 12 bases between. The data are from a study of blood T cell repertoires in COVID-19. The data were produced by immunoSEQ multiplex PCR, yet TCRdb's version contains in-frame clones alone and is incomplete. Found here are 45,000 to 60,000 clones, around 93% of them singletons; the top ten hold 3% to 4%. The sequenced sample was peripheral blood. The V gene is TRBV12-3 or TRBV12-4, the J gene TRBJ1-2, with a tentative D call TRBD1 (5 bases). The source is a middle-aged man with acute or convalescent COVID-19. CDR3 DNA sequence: TGTGCCAGCAGTTTATTAGCAGGGCGCGGCTACACCTTC. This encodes CASSLLAGRGYTF.